The entry below describes one TCR beta chain. Its antigen is unknown. No quality values exist for individual bases; no much larger clone is one base distant. The entry originates in a study of T cells after yellow fever vaccination (dated by TCRdb to about 2019). Context from the whole study: The SMART-Seq v4 Ultra Low Input RNA kit was used to prepare libraries from fractions with low cell numbers. Bulk TCR alpha and beta repertoires were sequenced longitudinally to track T-cell clones before and after primary and booster YFV17D yellow fever vaccination. Two healthy male donors made up the cohort, one aged 18 to 29 years and the other aged 30 to 39 years. Blood samples were taken at several timepoints before and after primary and secondary immunization, and bulk PBMC replicates and cell subsets were isolated.

The V and J ends are trimmed by 1 base and 2 bases, leaving 8 bases between them. The CDR3, from cysteine to phenylalanine, totals 14 residues. Just the 42-base CDR3 DNA is kept, in frame starting at base 1. CDR1 SGHDT and CDR2 YYEEEE are derived from the germline V gene. The study at large found these results: Most clones expanded after primary vaccination were re-detected after the booster (almost 98% of CD4 and approximately 85% of CD8), suggesting broad memory maintenance. Compared with the primary T-cell response, the secondary T-cell response was weaker but faster, peaking on day 5 rather than day 15. The study included only a couple of donors, which limits how far the findings can be generalized. A small fraction of clonotypes appeared in both the CD4 and CD8 compartments, likely as a result of convergent recombination. Computational filtering was required because FACS-sorted repertoires could contain abundant contaminating clonotypes from the bulk population.

This specimen's treatment or condition label, interpreted: live attenuated yellow fever vaccine strain. At every blood-draw timepoint, two biological replicates of bulk PBMCs were collected. PBMCs were isolated from peripheral blood using a standard Ficoll-Paque protocol. TriZol was used to extract RNA from bulk PBMCs, CD4 and CD8 fractions, and dextramer-positive and dextramer-negative fractions. TCR cDNA was made using 5'RACE template switching, a step that added a universal primer site and unique molecular identifiers. Priming of cDNA synthesis was performed from both the TCR alpha and TCR beta constant segments. Libraries were amplified in two PCR steps, with sample barcodes and sequencing adapters added in the second step. Sequencing of the libraries was done on either Illumina HiSeq 2500 (2x100 bp) or NovaSeq (2x150 bp). The study's own analysis went as follows. Reads were demultiplexed and collapsed into UMI consensus sequences with MIGEC, and V(D)J alignment was performed with MiXCR. Vaccine-responding clonotypes were identified with edgeR using replicate PBMC samples, with FDR below 0.01 and a log2 fold change above 5 up to day 15 being required. Each bulk clonotype was labeled CD4 or CD8 based on which sequenced repertoire, CD4 or CD8, contained the clonotype at higher abundance. The public reads were reanalyzed by TCRdb: fastp trimming at Q25, MiXCR alignment, in-frame beta chains only. Duplicate CDR3 protein sequences are folded into a single record with the most common DNA and genes. None of the V and J calls come from the authors' own analysis; TCRdb made them. This sample gives about 550,000 distinct CDR3 sequences in total; roughly 21% of them show up just once. The ten largest clones represent about 13% of the sample.

The V and J segments used are TRBV5-6 and TRBJ2-3; the D gene is unclear. The origin of this receptor is a man aged 25-40 years who received the YFV17D yellow fever vaccine. The sample was PBMCs, taken 15 days after the yellow fever booster vaccination. In nucleotides, the sequence is TGTGCCAGCAGCTTGCTGCAGATCACAGATACGCAGTATTTT. Its translation is CASSLLQITDTQYF.